The clone carrying this T cell receptor (beta chain) was seen only a few times. Its matching antigen is unknown. Germline loops: CDR1 SNHLY, CDR2 FYNNEI. The CDR3 runs to 17 residues. Trimming cost V 10 bases and J 4 bases; bases outside gene matches: 14. The sample is drawn from a study of cytomegalovirus exposure and HLA in healthy donors. Study-wide results and caveats: In a later analysis, TCR beta V- and J-gene trimming was associated with a missense DCLRE1C variant. In vitro testing confirmed a few CMV-associated chains as specific for CMV antigens. Overall, approximately 150 TCR beta chains were annotated as cytomegalovirus-associated.

The PCR ran on 60 Vbeta and 13 Jbeta primers. The protocol was immunoSEQ multiplex PCR, while the TCRdb copy is restricted to in-frame clones and leaves out a portion. Seen here are tens of thousands of clones, around 81% observed once, and the top ten hold 1.6%. The chain couples TRBV2 to TRBJ2-5; 14 nucleotides agree with TRBD2. This clonotype was sampled from a man aged 40-55 years in good health and CMV-seronegative. The sample taken for sequencing was PBMCs. The DNA of the CDR3 is TGTGCCATACCCTGGACTAGCGGGAGGACGGTGGCAGAGACCCAGTACTTC. Encoded protein: CAIPWTSGRTVAETQYF.